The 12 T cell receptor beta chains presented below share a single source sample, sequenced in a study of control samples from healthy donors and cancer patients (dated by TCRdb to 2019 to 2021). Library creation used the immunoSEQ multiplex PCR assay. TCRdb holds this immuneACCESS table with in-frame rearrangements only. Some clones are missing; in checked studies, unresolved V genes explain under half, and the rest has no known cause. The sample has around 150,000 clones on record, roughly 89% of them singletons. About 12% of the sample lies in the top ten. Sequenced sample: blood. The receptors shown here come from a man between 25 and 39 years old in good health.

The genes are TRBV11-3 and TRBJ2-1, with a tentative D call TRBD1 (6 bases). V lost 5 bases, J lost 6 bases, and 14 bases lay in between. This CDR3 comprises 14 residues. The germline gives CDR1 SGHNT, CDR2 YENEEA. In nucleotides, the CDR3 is TGTGCCAGCAGCCCCACGACAGGCCCCAATGAGCAGTTCTTC. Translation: CASSPTTGPNEQFF. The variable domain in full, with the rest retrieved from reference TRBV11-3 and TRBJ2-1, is EAGVVQSPRYKIIEKKQPVAFWCNPISGHNTLYWYLQNLGQGPELLIRYENEEAVDDSQLPKDRFSAERLKGVDSTLKIQPAELGDSAVYLCASSPTTGPNEQFFGPGTRLTVL.

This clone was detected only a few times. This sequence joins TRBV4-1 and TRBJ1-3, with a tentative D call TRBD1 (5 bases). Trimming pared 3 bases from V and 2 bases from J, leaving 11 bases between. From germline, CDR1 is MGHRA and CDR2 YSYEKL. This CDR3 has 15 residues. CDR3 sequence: CASSHTRGTGNTIYF. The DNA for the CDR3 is TGCGCCAGCAGCCACACGCGGGGGACTGGAAACACCATATATTTT.

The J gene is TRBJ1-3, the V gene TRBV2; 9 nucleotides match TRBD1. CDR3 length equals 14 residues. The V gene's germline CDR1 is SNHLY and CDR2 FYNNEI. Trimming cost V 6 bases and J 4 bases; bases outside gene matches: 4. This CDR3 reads CASSYRGQGNTIYF. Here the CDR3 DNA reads TGTGCCAGCAGCTACAGGGGGCAAGGAAACACCATATATTTT.

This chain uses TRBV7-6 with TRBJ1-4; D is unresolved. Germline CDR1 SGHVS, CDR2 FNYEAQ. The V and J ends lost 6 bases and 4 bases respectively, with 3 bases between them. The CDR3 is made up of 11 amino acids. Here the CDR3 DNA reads TGTGCCAGCAGAGATAATGAAAAACTGTTTTTT. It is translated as CASRDNEKLFF.

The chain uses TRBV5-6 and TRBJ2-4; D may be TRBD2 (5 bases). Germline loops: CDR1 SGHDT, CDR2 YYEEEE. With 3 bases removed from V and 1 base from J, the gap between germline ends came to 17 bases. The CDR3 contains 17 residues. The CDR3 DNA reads TGTGCCAGCAGCTCTTTGGATGAGTTAGCGGCCAAAAACATTCAGTACTTC. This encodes CASSSLDELAAKNIQYF.

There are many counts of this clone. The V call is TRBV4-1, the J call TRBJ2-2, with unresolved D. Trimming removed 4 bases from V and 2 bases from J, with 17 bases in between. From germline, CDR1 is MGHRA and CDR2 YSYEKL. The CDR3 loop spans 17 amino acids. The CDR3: CASSPRKGIDNTGELFF. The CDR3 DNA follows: TGCGCCAGCAGCCCAAGGAAGGGTATAGACAACACCGGGGAGCTGTTTTTT.

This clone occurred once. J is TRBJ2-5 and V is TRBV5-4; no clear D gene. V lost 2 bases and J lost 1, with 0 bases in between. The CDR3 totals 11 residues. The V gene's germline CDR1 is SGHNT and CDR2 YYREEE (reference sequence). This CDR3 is CASSFQETQYF. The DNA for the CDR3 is TGTGCCAGCAGCTTCCAAGAGACCCAGTACTTC. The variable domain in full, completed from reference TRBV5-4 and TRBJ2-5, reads ETGVTQSPTHLIKTRGQQVTLRCSSQSGHNTVSWYQQALGQGPQFIFQYYREEENGRGNFPPRFSGLQFPNYSSELNVNALELDDSALYLCASSFQETQYFGPGTRLLVL.

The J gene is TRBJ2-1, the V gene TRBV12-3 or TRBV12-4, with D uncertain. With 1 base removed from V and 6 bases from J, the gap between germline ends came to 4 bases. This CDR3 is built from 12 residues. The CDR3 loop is CASSLGSNEQFF. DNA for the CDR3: TGTGCCAGCAGTTTAGGGAGCAATGAGCAGTTCTTC.

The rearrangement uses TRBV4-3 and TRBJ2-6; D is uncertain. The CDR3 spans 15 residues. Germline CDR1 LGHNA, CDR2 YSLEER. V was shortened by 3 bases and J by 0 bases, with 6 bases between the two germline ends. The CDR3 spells CASSHLSSGANVLTF. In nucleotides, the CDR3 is TGCGCCAGCAGCCATCTTAGCTCTGGGGCCAACGTCCTGACTTTC.

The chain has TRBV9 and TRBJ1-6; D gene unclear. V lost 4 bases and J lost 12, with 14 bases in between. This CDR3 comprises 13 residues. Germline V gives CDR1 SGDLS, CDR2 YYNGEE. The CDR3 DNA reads TGTGCCAGCAGCACCCACCCCTTGGAACCCCTCCACTTT. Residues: CASSTHPLEPLHF.

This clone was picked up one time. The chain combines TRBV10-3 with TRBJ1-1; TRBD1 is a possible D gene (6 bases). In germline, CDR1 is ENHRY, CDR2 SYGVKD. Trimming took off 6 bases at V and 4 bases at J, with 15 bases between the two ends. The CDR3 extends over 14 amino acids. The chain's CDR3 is CAISRQEFATEAFF. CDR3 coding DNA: TGTGCCATCAGCCGACAGGAATTCGCCACTGAAGCTTTCTTT.

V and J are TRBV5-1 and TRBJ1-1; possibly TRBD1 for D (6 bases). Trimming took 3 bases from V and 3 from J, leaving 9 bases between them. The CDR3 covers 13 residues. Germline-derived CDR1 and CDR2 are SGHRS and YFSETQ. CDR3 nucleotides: TGCGCCAGCAGCTCCGGGGGCGACACTGAAGCTTTCTTT. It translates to CASSSGGDTEAFF.